This T cell receptor beta chain was found in a study of cytomegalovirus exposure and HLA in healthy donors (dated by TCRdb to about 2017). For the study in its entirety: According to a later analysis, the 120 or so validation repertoires were produced on the same platform as the roughly 600 repertoires of the first cohort. Along with the approximately 700-subject first cohort, a separate validation cohort of roughly 110 different subjects was used. The study aimed to test whether signatures of past pathogen exposure could be identified by cataloging public T cell receptors. To predict cytomegalovirus infection status, the study combined high-throughput TCR immunosequencing, statistical association of individual TCRs with disease status, and machine learning. What the research found in general, with its limitations: It was suggested by the authors that the approach could potentially be generalized to other disease states and immunological phenotypes. Across donors, most TCR sequences were observed very rarely, whereas some public TCRs were present in many individuals. In the study, around 150 TCR beta chains were listed as associated with cytomegalovirus. The classifier was reported to diagnose cytomegalovirus status with high specificity and sensitivity in both the original cohort and the validation cohort. In vitro tests confirmed that a few of the cytomegalovirus-associated TCR beta chains recognize cytomegalovirus antigens. A later analysis found that TCRs clustered in the first cohort also tended to co-occur in the 120 validation repertoires, with roughly 95% of cluster scores above 0. The validation cohort had no HLA typing available for a later analysis, so co-occurrence within that cohort was assessed over all 120 or so repertoires.

Library method: the immunoSEQ multiplex PCR assay. The study's processing was this. A statistical classification framework was built for diagnosing cytomegalovirus status from the catalog of TCR beta chain sequences. TCRdb holds this immuneACCESS table with in-frame rearrangements only. Some clones are missing; in checked studies, unresolved V genes explain under half, and the rest has no known cause. The DNA was the basis for D and trimming; V, J and clone size are from that table. The sample table holds about 200,000 clones, of which approximately 87% were seen once. The ten top clones hold around 5.5% of the sample. Donors formed part of the validation cohort, which comprised about 120 subjects and was distinct from the first cohort of 670 or so subjects. To note about this clone: There is no known antigen for this receptor. Qualities for individual bases were not recorded, and no much larger clone is one base off.

Spanning cysteine to phenylalanine, the CDR3 consists of 15 amino acids. Only the CDR3 portion is preserved as DNA: 45 bases, with reading frame beginning at the first base. For CDR1 and CDR2, the germline V gene lists MDHEN and SYDVKM. Trimming removed 2 bases from V and 0 bases from J, leaving 8 bases between the germline ends. Material for sequencing was PBMCs. Rearrangement joined TRBV28 to TRBJ1-5; the D gene identity is not certain. The clonotype was recovered from a woman in her late teens or twenties in good health and CMV-seronegative. The DNA sequence reads TGTGCCAGCAGTTTACGGAACTATAGCAATCAGCCCCAGCATTTT. This sequence encodes CASSLRNYSNQPQHF.